This T cell receptor beta chain derives from a study of PD-L1 blockade in urothelial cancer. Background on the study: Bladder-origin urothelial cancer in males described about 85% of the roughly 29 patients. Overall study findings and caveats: Better survival was predicted when blood TCR clonality before treatment fell below the median.

The assay was immunoSEQ multiplex PCR, and TCRdb's table has in-frame clones only and misses some. This sample has 75,000 to 95,000 clones, with 85% to 95% found just once. Per germline, CDR1 WNHNN and CDR2 SYGVQD (reference sequence). V was cut by 8 bases and J by 7 bases, with 15 bases left in between. The CDR3 spans 13 residues. The table lists this clone with a count of one. Its matching antigen is unknown. The rearrangement joins TRBV10-1 to TRBJ2-1; possible D gene TRBD2, 6 bases. This clonotype originated in a man aged 55 to 69 with urothelial cancer. The material sequenced was PBMCs, taken around atezolizumab (anti-PD-L1) treatment. CDR3 bases: TGCGCCAGCCAGGGACTTGGCGGAAATGAGCAGTTCTTC. Amino acids: CASQGLGGNEQFF.